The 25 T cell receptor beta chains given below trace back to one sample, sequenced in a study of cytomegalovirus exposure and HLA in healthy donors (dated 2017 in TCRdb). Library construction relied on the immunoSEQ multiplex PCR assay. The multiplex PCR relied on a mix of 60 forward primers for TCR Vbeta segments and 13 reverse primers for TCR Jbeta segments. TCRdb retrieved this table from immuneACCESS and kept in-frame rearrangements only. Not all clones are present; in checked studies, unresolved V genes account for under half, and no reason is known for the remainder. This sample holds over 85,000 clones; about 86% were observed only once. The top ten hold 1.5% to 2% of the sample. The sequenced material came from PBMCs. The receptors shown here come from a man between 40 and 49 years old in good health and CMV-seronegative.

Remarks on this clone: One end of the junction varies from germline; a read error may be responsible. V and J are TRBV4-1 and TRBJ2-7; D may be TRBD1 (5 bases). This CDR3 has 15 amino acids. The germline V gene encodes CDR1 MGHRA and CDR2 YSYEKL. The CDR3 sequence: CASSQVRLRTEQVLF. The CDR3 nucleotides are TGCGCCAGCAGCCAAGTGAGGTTGAGGACGGAACAGGTGCTCTTC.

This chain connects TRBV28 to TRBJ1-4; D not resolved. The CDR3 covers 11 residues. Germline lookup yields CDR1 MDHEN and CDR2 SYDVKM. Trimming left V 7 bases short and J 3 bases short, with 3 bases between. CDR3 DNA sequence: TGTGCCAGCATCTCTAATGAAAAACTGTTTTTT. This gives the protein CASISNEKLFF.

The CDR3 loop is CATSGGNQPQHF. The CDR3 nucleotides are TGTGCCACCAGTGGAGGCAATCAGCCCCAGCATTTT. The chain links TRBV15 to TRBJ1-5; D gene ambiguous. Germline V gives CDR1 LNHNV, CDR2 YYDKDF (reference sequence). This CDR3 comprises 12 residues. V was trimmed by 6 bases and J by 2 bases, leaving 5 bases between them. Full variable domain (remainder filled in from reference TRBV15 and TRBJ1-5): DAMVIQNPRYQVTQFGKPVTLSCSQTLNHNVMYWYQQKSSQAPKLLFHYYDKDFNNEADTPDNFQSRRPNTSFCFLDIRSPGLGDTAMYLCATSGGNQPQHFGDGTRLSIL.

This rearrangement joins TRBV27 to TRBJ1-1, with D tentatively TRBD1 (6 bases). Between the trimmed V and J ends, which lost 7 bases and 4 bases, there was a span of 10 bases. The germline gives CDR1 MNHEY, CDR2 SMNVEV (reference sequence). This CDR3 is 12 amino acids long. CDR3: CASMLGATEAFF. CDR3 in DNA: TGTGCCAGCATGTTGGGGGCCACTGAAGCTTTCTTT.

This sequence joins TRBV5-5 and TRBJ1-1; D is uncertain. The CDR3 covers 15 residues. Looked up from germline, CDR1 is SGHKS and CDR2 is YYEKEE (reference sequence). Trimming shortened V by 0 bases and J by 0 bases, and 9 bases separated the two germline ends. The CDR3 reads CASSLAVRLNTEAFF. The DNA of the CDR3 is TGTGCCAGCAGCTTGGCCGTCAGGTTGAACACTGAAGCTTTCTTT.

The CDR3 is CASRGGANTEAFF. Written as DNA, the CDR3 is TGTGCCAGCCGGGGTGGAGCGAACACTGAAGCTTTCTTT. The rearrangement uses TRBV6-4 and TRBJ1-1; no firm D call. The V end was cut by 8 bases, the J end by 1 base, with 11 bases between. CDR3 length: 13 amino acids. Germline CDR1 MRHNA, CDR2 SNTAGT.

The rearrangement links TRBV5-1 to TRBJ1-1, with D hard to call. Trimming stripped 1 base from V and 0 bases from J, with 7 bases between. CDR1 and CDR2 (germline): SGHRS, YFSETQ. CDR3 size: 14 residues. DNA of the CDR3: TGCGCCAGCAGCTTGTCAGTTATGAACACTGAAGCTTTCTTT. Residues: CASSLSVMNTEAFF.

The CDR3 sequence: CASLAGLPTDTQYF. In DNA form, the CDR3 reads TGCGCCAGCCTGGCGGGCTTGCCCACAGATACGCAGTATTTT. This chain connects TRBV5-1 to TRBJ2-3; a weak D match, TRBD2 (5 bases). The germline V gene encodes CDR1 SGHRS and CDR2 YFSETQ. V was pared by 7 bases and J by 2 bases, with 14 bases between. This CDR3 has 14 residues.

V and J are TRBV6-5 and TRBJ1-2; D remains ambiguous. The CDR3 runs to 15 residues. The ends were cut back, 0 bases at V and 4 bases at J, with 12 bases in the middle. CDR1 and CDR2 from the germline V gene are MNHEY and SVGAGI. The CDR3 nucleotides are TGTGCCAGCAGTTACTCGGAGGGATCACCCTATGGCTACACCTTC. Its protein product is CASSYSEGSPYGYTF.

The CDR3 loop is CASRSPGQGSEQYF. The CDR3 nucleotides are TGTGCCAGCAGATCACCGGGACAGGGAAGCGAGCAGTACTTC. J is TRBJ2-7 and V is TRBV5-4; 9 bases are shared with TRBD1. Germline V CDR1 and CDR2: SGHNT, YYREEE (reference sequence). The CDR3 is made up of 14 amino acids. With V trimmed by 5 bases and J by 6 bases, 9 bases remained unmatched. Based on the CDR3 plus reference TRBV5-4 and TRBJ2-7, the full variable domain is ETGVTQSPTHLIKTRGQQVTLRCSSQSGHNTVSWYQQALGQGPQFIFQYYREEENGRGNFPPRFSGLQFPNYSSELNVNALELDDSALYLCASRSPGQGSEQYFGPGTRLTVT.

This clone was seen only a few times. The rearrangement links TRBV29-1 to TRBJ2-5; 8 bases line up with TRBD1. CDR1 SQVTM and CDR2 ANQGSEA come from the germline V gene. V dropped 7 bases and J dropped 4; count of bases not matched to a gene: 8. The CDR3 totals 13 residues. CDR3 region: CSAVGQAGETQYF. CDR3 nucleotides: TGCAGCGCCGTGGGACAGGCTGGAGAGACCCAGTACTTC.

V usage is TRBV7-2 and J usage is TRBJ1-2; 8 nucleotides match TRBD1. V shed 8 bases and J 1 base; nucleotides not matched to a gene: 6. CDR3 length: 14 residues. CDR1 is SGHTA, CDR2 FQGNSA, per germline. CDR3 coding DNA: TGTGCCAGCGCTTCAGACAGGGGTAACTATGGCTACACCTTC. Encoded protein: CASASDRGNYGYTF.

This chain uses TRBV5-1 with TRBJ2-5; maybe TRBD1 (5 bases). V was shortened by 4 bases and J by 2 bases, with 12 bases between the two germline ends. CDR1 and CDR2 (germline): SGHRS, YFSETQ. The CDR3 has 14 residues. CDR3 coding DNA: TGCGCCAGCAGCCGGTCGACAGTACAAGAGACCCAGTACTTC. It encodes CASSRSTVQETQYF.

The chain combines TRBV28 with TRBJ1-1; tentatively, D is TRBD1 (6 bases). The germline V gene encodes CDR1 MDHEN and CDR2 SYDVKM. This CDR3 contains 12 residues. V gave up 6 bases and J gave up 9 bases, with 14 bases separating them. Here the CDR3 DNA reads TGTGCCAGCAGCCCCGGACAGAGAAAAGCTTTCTTT. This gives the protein CASSPGQRKAFF.

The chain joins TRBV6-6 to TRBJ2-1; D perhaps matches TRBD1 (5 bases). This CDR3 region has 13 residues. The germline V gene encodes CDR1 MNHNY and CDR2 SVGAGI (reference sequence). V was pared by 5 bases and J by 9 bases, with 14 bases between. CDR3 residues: CASSPGIWSEQFF. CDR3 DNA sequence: TGTGCCAGCAGTCCAGGGATCTGGAGTGAGCAGTTCTTC.

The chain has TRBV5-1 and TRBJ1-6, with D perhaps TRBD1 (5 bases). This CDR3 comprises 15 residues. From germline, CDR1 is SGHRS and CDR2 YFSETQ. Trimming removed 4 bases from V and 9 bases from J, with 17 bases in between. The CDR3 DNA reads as TGCGCCAGCAGCACCCGACCTGCCAGGGCTTCACCCCTCCACTTT. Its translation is CASSTRPARASPLHF.

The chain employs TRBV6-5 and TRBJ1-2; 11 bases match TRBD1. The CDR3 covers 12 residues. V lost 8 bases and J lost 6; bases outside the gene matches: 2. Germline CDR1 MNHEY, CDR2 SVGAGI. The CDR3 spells CASADRGHGYTF. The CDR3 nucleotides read TGTGCCAGCGCGGACAGGGGGCATGGCTACACCTTC.

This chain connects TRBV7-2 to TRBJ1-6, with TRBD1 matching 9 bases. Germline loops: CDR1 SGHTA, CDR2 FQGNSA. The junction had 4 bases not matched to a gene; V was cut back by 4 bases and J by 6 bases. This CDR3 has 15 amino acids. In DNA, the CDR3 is TGTGCCAGCAGCTCGACGGACAGGGGTAATTCACCCCTCCACTTT. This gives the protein CASSSTDRGNSPLHF.

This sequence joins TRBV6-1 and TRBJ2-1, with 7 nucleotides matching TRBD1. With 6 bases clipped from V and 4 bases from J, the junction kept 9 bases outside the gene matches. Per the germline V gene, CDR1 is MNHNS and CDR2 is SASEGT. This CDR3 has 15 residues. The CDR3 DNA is TGTGCCAGCAGCTTCGACAGGGACCCTTACAATGAGCAGTTCTTC. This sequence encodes CASSFDRDPYNEQFF.

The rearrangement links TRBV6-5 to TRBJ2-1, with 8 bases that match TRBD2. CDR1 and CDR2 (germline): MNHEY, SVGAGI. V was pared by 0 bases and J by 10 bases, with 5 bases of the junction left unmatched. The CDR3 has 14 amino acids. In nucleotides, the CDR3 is TGTGCCAGCAGTTACTCCGGGGGGGCCCGAGAGCAGTTCTTC. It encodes CASSYSGGAREQFF.

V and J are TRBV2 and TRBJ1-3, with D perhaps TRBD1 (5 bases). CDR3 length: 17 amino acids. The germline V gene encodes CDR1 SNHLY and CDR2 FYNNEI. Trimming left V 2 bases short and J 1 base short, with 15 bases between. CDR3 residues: CASSELAGVGSGNTIYF. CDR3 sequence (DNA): TGTGCCAGCAGTGAATTGGCGGGGGTCGGATCTGGAAACACCATATATTTT.

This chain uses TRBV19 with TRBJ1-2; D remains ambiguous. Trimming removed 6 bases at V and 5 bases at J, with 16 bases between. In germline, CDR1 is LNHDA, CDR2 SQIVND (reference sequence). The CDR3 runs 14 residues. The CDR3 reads CASRVPGDKYGYTF. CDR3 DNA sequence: TGTGCCAGTAGGGTCCCAGGTGATAAGTATGGCTACACCTTC.

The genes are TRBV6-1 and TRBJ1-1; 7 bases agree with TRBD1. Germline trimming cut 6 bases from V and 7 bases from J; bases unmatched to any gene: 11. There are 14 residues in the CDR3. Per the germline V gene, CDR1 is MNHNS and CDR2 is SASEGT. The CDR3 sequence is CASSSGTARGEAFF. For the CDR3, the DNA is TGTGCCAGCAGCTCCGGGACAGCTCGGGGTGAAGCTTTCTTT.

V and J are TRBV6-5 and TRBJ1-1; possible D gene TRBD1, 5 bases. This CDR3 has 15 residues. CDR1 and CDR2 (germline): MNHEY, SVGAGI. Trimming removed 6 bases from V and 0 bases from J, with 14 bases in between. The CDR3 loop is CASSRTTFMNTEAFF. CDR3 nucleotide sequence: TGTGCCAGCAGCCGGACAACGTTTATGAACACTGAAGCTTTCTTT.

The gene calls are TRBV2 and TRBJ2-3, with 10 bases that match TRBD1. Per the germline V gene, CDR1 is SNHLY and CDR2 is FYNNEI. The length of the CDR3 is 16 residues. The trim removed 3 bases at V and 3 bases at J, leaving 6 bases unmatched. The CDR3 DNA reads TGTGCCAGCAGTGAGCAGACAGGGGGCCGGACAGATACGCAGTATTTT. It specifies CASSEQTGGRTDTQYF. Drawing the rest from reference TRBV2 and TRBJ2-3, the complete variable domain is EPEVTQTPSHQVTQMGQEVILRCVPISNHLYFYWYRQILGQKVEFLVSFYNNEISEKSEIFDDQFSVERPDGSNFTLKIRSTKLEDSAMYFCASSEQTGGRTDTQYFGPGTRLTVL.